The 7 T cell receptor beta chains given below trace back to one sample, sequenced in a study of T cell responses to AZD1222 COVID-19 vaccine. Profiled with immunoSEQ multiplex PCR; TCRdb holds only in-frame clones, not every one. The sample records just under 90,000 clones, about 91% being singletons. Sample: peripheral blood, taken on day 0 of MenACWY control vaccination. The receptors come from an adult in good health.

In its sample, this clone was seen once. This sequence joins TRBV6-6 and TRBJ2-5; D not certain. The V gene lost 5 bases and the J gene lost 4 bases, with 17 bases spanning the gap. Per the germline V gene, CDR1 is MNHNY and CDR2 is SVGAGI (reference sequence). The CDR3 extends over 15 amino acids. CDR3 nucleotide sequence: TGTGCCAGCAGTACCCACTGGGATCAGCGAGAGACCCAGTACTTC. This codes for CASSTHWDQRETQYF.

The rearrangement joins TRBV30 to TRBJ1-3; D may be TRBD1 (5 bases). V was trimmed by 3 bases and J by 0 bases, leaving 12 bases between them. The CDR3 runs to 15 residues. Per the germline V gene, CDR1 is GTSNPN and CDR2 is SVGIG (reference sequence). The CDR3 loop is CAWSRGGTSGNTIYF. The CDR3 bases are TGTGCCTGGAGCCGGGGAGGGACCTCTGGAAACACCATATATTTT.

This clone was detected only once. The gene calls are TRBV7-6 and TRBJ2-2; 9 bases fit TRBD1. Germline CDR1 and CDR2: SGHVS and FNYEAQ. CDR3 size: 16 residues. V was clipped by 3 bases and J by 4 bases; unmatched bases: 6. CDR3 nucleotide sequence: TGTGCCAGCAGCTTCGGACAGGGGAAAAGCACCGGGGAGCTGTTTTTT. It is translated as CASSFGQGKSTGELFF.

This clone was observed once. This chain uses TRBV20-1 with TRBJ2-7; the D is unclear. The CDR3 runs to 14 residues. Germline values: CDR1 DFQATT, CDR2 SNEGSKA (reference sequence). V was cut by 3 bases and J by 1 base, with 13 bases left in between. The CDR3 here is CSASQVRLSYEQYF. The CDR3, as DNA: TGCAGTGCTAGTCAGGTCAGGTTGTCCTACGAGCAGTACTTC.

This chain uses TRBV5-1 with TRBJ1-1; D is ambiguous. The CDR3 runs 14 residues. The V gene's germline CDR1 is SGHRS and CDR2 YFSETQ. V was cut by 0 bases and J by 0 bases, with 6 bases left in between. CDR3 protein: CASSLGIMNTEAFF. CDR3 nucleotide sequence: TGCGCCAGCAGCTTGGGAATTATGAACACTGAAGCTTTCTTT.

The J gene is TRBJ2-7, the V gene TRBV30, with D perhaps given as TRBD1 or TRBD2 (6 bases each). V was pared by 4 bases and J by 6 bases, with 16 bases between. From germline, CDR1 is GTSNPN and CDR2 SVGIG (reference sequence). The CDR3 is made up of 13 amino acids. The CDR3 reads CAWTRGPGVEQYF. DNA for the CDR3: TGTGCCTGGACCCGGGGGCCTGGGGTCGAGCAGTACTTC. Complete variable domain (other parts from reference TRBV30 and TRBJ2-7): SQTIHQWPATLVQPVGSPLSLECTVEGTSNPNLYWYRQAAGRGLQLLFYSVGIGQISSEVPQNLSASRPQDRQFILSSKKLLLSDSGFYLCAWTRGPGVEQYFGPGTRLTVT.

The gene calls are TRBV4-3 and TRBJ1-2; a possible D gene is TRBD1 (5 bases). V dropped 0 bases and J dropped 7 bases, with 12 bases sitting between them. Germline lookup yields CDR1 LGHNA and CDR2 YSLEER. The CDR3 totals 14 residues. For the CDR3, the DNA is TGCGCCAGCAGCCAAGAGCGGGGGAGGAGTGGCTACACCTTC. Translation: CASSQERGRSGYTF.